This T cell receptor (beta chain) comes out of a study of identical twins (dated by TCRdb to about 2016). General notes on the study: TCR alpha and beta repertoires from monozygotic twins, unrelated adults of various ages and cord blood were deep-sequenced to test whether fetal clonotypes persist. To rule out contamination, the twin experiments were replicated at different times with different library preparation protocols. The research as a whole found: Abundant cord blood beta clonotypes had fewer insertions, young adult naive repertoires showed a similar but weaker trend, and memory repertoires showed no such trend. Out-of-frame TCR alpha sequences shared between twins showed an excess of low generation-probability sequences compared with coincidental sharing between unrelated individuals. Because the same donors could not be followed over many years, conclusions were based on cross-sectional statistical analysis. Invariant T cells such as MAIT and iNKT could partly confound zero-insertion analyses, although diverse VJ usage argued against such confounding for most clonotypes. In monozygotic twins, out-of-frame TCR alpha sharing was systematically underestimated by recombination models, although the models agreed with sharing between unrelated individuals. A weaker excess of twin sharing was found in beta out-of-frame sequences because the signal-to-noise ratio was lowered by fewer shared sequences.

The receptor library was made with 5' RACE. The sequencer was an Illumina HiSeq 2000. A universal primer binding site was added through template switching, and the final cDNA carried a unique molecular identifier so that TCR cDNA molecules could be counted accurately. First-strand cDNA for TCR alpha and beta chains was synthesized from specific primers in the conserved constant-segment region. To control for contamination, every cDNA library carried two barcodes: a SMART-Mk sample barcode plus Illumina barcodes. TruSeq adapter sequences and Illumina sample barcodes were added in two successive PCR steps. The TCR alpha and beta cDNA libraries were sequenced on the Illumina HiSeq platform using custom primers. As for the original processing: MiGEC processed the raw reads to extract unique molecular identifiers, while MiXCR was used to determine the CDR3 positions. Recombination models were inferred per individual with the repgenHMM and IGoR tools using an EM algorithm. Shared clonotype analysis was performed with the tcR package in R, normalizing sharing by the product of cloneset sizes. To study raw recombination without the effects of thymic and clonal selection, out-of-frame nonproductive sequences were analyzed. Using fastp at Q25 and MiXCR, TCRdb reprocessed the public reads and kept productive beta chains. Each record represents a unique CDR3 protein, reported with the most common genes and DNA among its rows. None of the V and J calls come from the authors' own analysis; TCRdb made them. In this sample the table shows roughly 1,500,000 distinct CDR3 sequences, around 29% of which occur a single time. The top ten clones comprise around 0.3% of the sample.

All donors were healthy Caucasians. This clonotype was detected a few times. No antigen is known for it. Base-call qualities are not available, and no considerably larger clone is one nucleotide away. CDR1 and CDR2 are drawn from the germline V gene: SGHRS, YFSETQ. There are 15 amino acids in the CDR3, from cysteine to phenylalanine inclusive. Only the CDR3 region is kept as DNA, spanning 45 bases read in frame from base 1. V lost 4 bases and J lost 5 bases; the stretch between them is 13 bases long. Sequenced input: cord blood. This clonotype originated in a newborn girl in good health. The V and J genes are TRBV5-1 and TRBJ2-6; possibly the D gene is TRBD2, per 5 matching bases. The nucleotide sequence is given as TGCGCCAGCAGCCTGGACTGGTTACGGGCCAACGTCCTGACTTTC. Translated, it gives CASSLDWLRANVLTF.